This entry is about one T cell receptor (beta chain). Its cognate antigen has yet to be identified. Qualities for individual bases were not recorded, and no much larger clone is one base off. The library was obtained by RT-PCR. Data came from an Illumina HiSeq 2500. TCRdb passed the public sequencing reads through fastp at Q25 and MiXCR, retaining productive beta sequences. Every entry covers one CDR3 protein and lists the most common genes and DNA from its rows. A total of approximately 680,000 distinct CDR3 sequences appear in this sample, 15% to 19% of them only once. Clones ranked in the top ten supply more than 9% of the sample. V is shortened by 3 bases, J by 6 bases, and the region joining them spans 9 bases. Its CDR3 holds 13 amino acids, cysteine through phenylalanine. Of the read, only the CDR3 DNA is kept; its 39 bases are in frame from base 1. CDR1 is given as KGHSH and CDR2 as LQKENI, both from the germline V gene.

This sample stems from a study of response to subunit inactivated influenza vaccine (dated by TCRdb to the late 2010s). Notes on the research overall: Deep quantitative profiling of the T cell receptor repertoire was used in the study to follow responses to a trivalent subunit inactivated influenza vaccine. Points the paper makes about the study in general: The authors proposed that each seasonal influenza vaccination may bring in only a limited number of new T cells.

The chain uses TRBV18 and TRBJ1-5; TRBD1 might be the D gene, on 5 matching bases. The receptor was derived from a man aged 50 to 59 who received an inactivated influenza vaccine. Donor details come from another sample of the same person, matched by shared clones. This sample comprised PBMCs from blood, obtained 11 to 12 days after vaccination. The CDR3 protein: CASSPGGFQPQHF. The base sequence is TGTGCCAGCTCACCGGGGGGGTTTCAGCCCCAGCATTTT.